The 5 T cell receptor delta chains given below trace back to one sample, sequenced in a study of γδ T cells in repeated Plasmodium falciparum infection (dated by TCRdb to 2020 to 2023). For bulk TCR repertoire analysis, Vgamma9/Vdelta2+ and Vdelta2-negative gammadelta T cell populations were flow-sorted out of peripheral blood mononuclear cells. The method was multiplex PCR. TCRdb lists the instrument as Illumina MiSeq. After TCRdb called clones again from the public reads with CATT, rows with identical DNA were merged. This sample has roughly 93,000 delta-chain clones in its table, and less than 1% of those were observed once. The ten top clones hold 9.5% to 10% of the sample. The sequenced sample consisted of gamma-delta T cells from blood. Source of these receptors: a pool of human donors (malaria-infected and uninfected, not separated).

As concerns this clone: TCRdb pairs this DNA with a much larger clone's protein that differs at residue 8, likely a read error; the protein shown was translated from the DNA. The chain carries TRDV1 and TRDJ1; 8 nucleotides match TRDD3. TCRdb lists no J gene, so it was determined here by aligning the DNA to germline. The junction had 8 bases not matched to a gene; V was cut back by 5 bases and J by 0 bases. Per germline, CDR1 TSWWSYY and CDR2 QGS. This CDR3 spans 16 amino acids. The CDR3 DNA sequence: TGTGCTCTTGGGTACTGGGCGGGGGATAACACCGATAAACTCATCTTT. This codes for CALGYWAGDNTDKLIF.

This clone was picked up many times. The J gene is TRDJ1, the V gene TRDV2; 12 bases agree with TRDD3. Germline-derived CDR1 and CDR2 are GEAIGNYY and EKD. With 1 base clipped from V and 2 bases from J, the junction kept 19 bases outside the gene matches. The CDR3 totals 21 residues. CDR3 amino acids: CACDTMVMLLGDTGITDKLIF. CDR3 DNA sequence: TGTGCCTGTGACACAATGGTGATGCTACTGGGGGATACTGGGATTACCGATAAACTCATCTTT.

This clone has at least ten counts. The TCRdb record carries a much larger clone's protein, which differs from this DNA's translation at residue 8; a read error is the likely cause, and the protein listed here is the DNA translation. CDR3 nucleotides: TGTGCCTTTATAAAACTCCCCTTTCAAACCCTTACTGGGGGACTCATCTTT. Protein: CAFIKLPFQTLTGGLIF. This chain uses TRDV3 with TRDJ1, with 8 bases that match TRDD3. This CDR3 has 17 amino acids. With V trimmed by 1 base and J by 10 bases, 23 bases remained unmatched. CDR1 and CDR2 (germline): TVYSNPD, GDNSRS (reference sequence). The variable domain in full, with the rest retrieved from reference TRDV3 and TRDJ1, is CDKVTQSSPDQTVASGSEVVLLCTYDTVYSNPDLFWYRIRPDYSFQFVFYGDNSRSEGADFTQGRFSVKHILTQKAFHLVISPVRTEDSATYYCAFIKLPFQTLTGGLIFGKGTRVTVEP.

A few counts support this clone. TCRdb's entry gives the protein of a much larger clone, which mismatches this DNA's translation at residue 8, likely from a read error; the protein reported here is translated from the DNA. The chain employs TRDV2 and TRDJ1; no clear D gene. The J gene, missing from TCRdb, was assigned here through DNA to germline matching. The V gene's germline CDR1 is GEAIGNYY and CDR2 EKD. The CDR3 is 15 residues long. The ends were cut back, 1 base at V and 1 base at J, with 12 bases in the middle. CDR3 sequence: CACDTVGPRTDKLIF. DNA of the CDR3: TGTGCCTGTGACACGGTGGGTCCCCGCACCGATAAACTCATCTTT.

As concerns this clone: A far larger clone is a single base away, which makes a read error likely. The sample contains more than one DNA sequence encoding this CDR3. The chain employs TRAV36/DV7 and TRDJ1, with TRDD3 identical over 7 bases. This CDR3 has 18 amino acids. Germline values: CDR1 VTNFRS, CDR2 LTSSGIE (reference sequence). CDR3 loop: CAVMRPGDKGPYTDKLIF. The CDR3 nucleotides are TGTGCCGTGATGCGTCCCGGGGATAAGGGGCCGTACACCGATAAACTCATCTTT. The variable domain in full, with the rest retrieved from reference TRAV36/DV7 and TRDJ1, is EDKVVQSPLSLVVHEGDTVTLNCSYEVTNFRSLLWYKQEKKAPTFLFMLTSSGIEKKSGRLSSILDKKELSSILNITATQTGDSAIYLCAVMRPGDKGPYTDKLIFGKGTRVTVEP.